This TCR beta chain was sequenced during a study of OX40 agonist ivuxolimab in advanced cancers. Method: immunoSEQ multiplex PCR; TCRdb's copy keeps in-frame clones and lacks some. The repertoire includes about 41,000 clones, about 87% of them detected once, and around 3.4% sits in the top ten. This CDR3 comprises 15 residues. The V gene's germline CDR1 is SGHTS and CDR2 YDEGEE. Between the trimmed V and J ends, which lost 0 bases and 1 base, there was a span of 10 bases. The input for sequencing was CD4+ or CD8+ T cells sorted from blood, taken in a trial of the OX40 agonist ivuxolimab. The J gene is TRBJ1-1, the V gene TRBV5-8, with D uncertain. The clonotype comes from an adult with an advanced solid tumor such as melanoma, head and neck, liver or kidney cancer. For the CDR3, the DNA is TGTGCCAGCAGCTTGGGGGCCGGGCCGAACACTGAAGCTTTCTTT. Amino acids: CASSLGAGPNTEAFF.